This TCR beta chain emerged from a study of shared clonotypes between healthy human individuals. On this clone: Its antigen remains unidentified.

This CDR3 region has 16 residues. Germline values: CDR1 MGHRA, CDR2 YSYEKL. After removal of 1 base from V and 12 bases from J, the junction contained 15 bases not matched to a gene. Produced via immunoSEQ multiplex PCR; TCRdb's table is partial and in-frame only. The sample has about 1,800,000 clones; less than 95% are singletons. Study observations and caveats: It was the few donors that limited the genetic and exposure-history diversity represented. Naive CD4 clonotypes overlapped across a handful of donors at approximately 5%.

CD45RO-negative cells were positively selected for CCR7, leaving out terminally differentiated effector memory CD45RA+ cells. Among the donors, all were Caucasian adults who lived in Nashville, Tennessee. This receptor was identified in a man aged 18 to 30 in good health. Material: naive CD8+ T cells sorted from blood. V usage is TRBV4-1 and J usage is TRBJ2-1; TRBD1 matches at 7 bases. In DNA form, the CDR3 reads TGCGCCAGCAGCCAAGTTCTAGGGCAGGGGGTAAGGGGGCAGTTCTTC. As protein: CASSQVLGQGVRGQFF.